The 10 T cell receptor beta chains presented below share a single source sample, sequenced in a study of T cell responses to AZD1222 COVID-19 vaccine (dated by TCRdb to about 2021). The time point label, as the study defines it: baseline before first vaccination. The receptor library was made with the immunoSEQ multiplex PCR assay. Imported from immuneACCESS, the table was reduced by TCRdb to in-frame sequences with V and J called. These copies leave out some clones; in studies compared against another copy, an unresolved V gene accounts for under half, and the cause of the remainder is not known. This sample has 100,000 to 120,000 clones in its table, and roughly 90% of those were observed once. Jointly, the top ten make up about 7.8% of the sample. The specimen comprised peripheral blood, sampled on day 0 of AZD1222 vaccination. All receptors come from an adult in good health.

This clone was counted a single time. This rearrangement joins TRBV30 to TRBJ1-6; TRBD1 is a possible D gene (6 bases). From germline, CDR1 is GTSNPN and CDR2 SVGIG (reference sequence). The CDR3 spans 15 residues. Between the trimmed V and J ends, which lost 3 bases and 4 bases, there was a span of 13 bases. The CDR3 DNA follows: TGTGCCTGGAGCTTCGGCCAGGGGTATAATTCACCCCTCCACTTT. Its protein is CAWSFGQGYNSPLHF. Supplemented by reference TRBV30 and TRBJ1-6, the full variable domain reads SQTIHQWPATLVQPVGSPLSLECTVEGTSNPNLYWYRQAAGRGLQLLFYSVGIGQISSEVPQNLSASRPQDRQFILSSKKLLLSDSGFYLCAWSFGQGYNSPLHFGNGTRLTVT.

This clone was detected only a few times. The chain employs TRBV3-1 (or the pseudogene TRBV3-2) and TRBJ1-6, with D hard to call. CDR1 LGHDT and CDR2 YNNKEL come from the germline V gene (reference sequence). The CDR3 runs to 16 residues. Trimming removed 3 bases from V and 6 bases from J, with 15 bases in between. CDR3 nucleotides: TGTGCCAGCAGCCAGGCCGTCGGACGGACTAATTCACCCCTCCACTTT. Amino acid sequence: CASSQAVGRTNSPLHF.

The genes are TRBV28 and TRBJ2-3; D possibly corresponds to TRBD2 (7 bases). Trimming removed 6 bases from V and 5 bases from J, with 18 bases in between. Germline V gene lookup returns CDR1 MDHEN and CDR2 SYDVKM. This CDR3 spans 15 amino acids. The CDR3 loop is CASSLPGGGGDTQYF. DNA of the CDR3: TGTGCCAGCAGCCTCCCGGGGGGCGGGGGAGATACGCAGTATTTT.

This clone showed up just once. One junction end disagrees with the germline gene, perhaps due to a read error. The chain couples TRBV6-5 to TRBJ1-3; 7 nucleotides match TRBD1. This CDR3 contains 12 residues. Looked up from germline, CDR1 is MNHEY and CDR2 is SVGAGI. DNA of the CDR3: TGTGCCAGCAGCGCCGGGACAGCCTGGCTAAATTTT. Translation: CASSAGTAWLNF.

The CDR3 bases are TGTGCCAGTAGTCCCGGGACAGGGTTCACTGAAGCTTTCTTT. Translated, it gives CASSPGTGFTEAFF. The chain employs TRBV19 and TRBJ1-1; 9 positions agree with TRBD1. CDR3 length equals 14 residues. Germline V gene lookup returns CDR1 LNHDA and CDR2 SQIVND (reference sequence). Trimming removed 5 bases from V and 4 bases from J; junction bases left unmatched: 5. Filled out from reference TRBV19 and TRBJ1-1, the complete variable domain reads DGGITQSPKYLFRKEGQNVTLSCEQNLNHDAMYWYRQDPGQGLRLIYYSQIVNDFQKGDIAEGYSVSREKKESFPLTVTSAQKNPTAFYLCASSPGTGFTEAFFGQGTRLTVV.

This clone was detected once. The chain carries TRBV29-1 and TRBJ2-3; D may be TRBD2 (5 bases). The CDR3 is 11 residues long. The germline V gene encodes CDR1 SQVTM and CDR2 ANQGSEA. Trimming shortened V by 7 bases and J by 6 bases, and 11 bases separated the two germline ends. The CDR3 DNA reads TGCAGCGAGATGACGGGGGATACGCAGTATTTT. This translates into CSEMTGDTQYF.

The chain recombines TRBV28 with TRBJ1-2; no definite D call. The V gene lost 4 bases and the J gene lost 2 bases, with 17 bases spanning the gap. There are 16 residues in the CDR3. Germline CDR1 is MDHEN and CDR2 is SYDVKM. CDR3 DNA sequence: TGTGCCAGCAGTTACTCCTTAGGCAGGAGAAACTATGGCTACACCTTC. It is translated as CASSYSLGRRNYGYTF.

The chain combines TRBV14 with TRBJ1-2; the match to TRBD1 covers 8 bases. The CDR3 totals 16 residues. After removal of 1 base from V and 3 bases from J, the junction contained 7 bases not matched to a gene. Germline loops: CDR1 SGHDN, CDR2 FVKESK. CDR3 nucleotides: TGTGCCAGCAGCCAAGGACGGACAGGGAGAGACTATGGCTACACCTTC. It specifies CASSQGRTGRDYGYTF.

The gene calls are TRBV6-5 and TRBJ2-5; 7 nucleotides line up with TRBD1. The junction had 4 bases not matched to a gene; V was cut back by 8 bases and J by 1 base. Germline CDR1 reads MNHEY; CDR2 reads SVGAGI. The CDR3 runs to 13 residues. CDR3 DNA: TGTGCCAGCGCCTGGGACAGCCAAGAGACCCAGTACTTC. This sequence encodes CASAWDSQETQYF.

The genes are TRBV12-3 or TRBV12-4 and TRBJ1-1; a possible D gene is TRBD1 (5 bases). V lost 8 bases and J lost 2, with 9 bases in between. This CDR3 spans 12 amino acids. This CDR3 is CASRDGNTEAFF. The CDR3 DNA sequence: TGTGCCAGCCGGGACGGCAACACTGAAGCTTTCTTT.